A selection of T cell receptor beta chains follows, all from one sample in a study of blood T cell repertoires in COVID-19. The protocol was immunoSEQ multiplex PCR, while the TCRdb copy is restricted to in-frame clones and leaves out a portion. The sample yields 200,000 to 300,000 clones, 80% to 90% seen once. Material: peripheral blood. The receptors shown here come from a man aged 50 to 60 with acute or convalescent COVID-19. Both conserved end residues are part of each CDR3. A D gene is named only where the DNA matches it firmly. A row's size may be missing; if present it is once, few, many or a size class.

d_gene	v_gene	j_gene	abundance	CDR3nt	CDR3aa
NA	TRBV4-1	TRBJ1-1	NA	TGCGCCAGCAGCCAAAGCCCGGACACTGAAGCTTTCTTT	CASSQSPDTEAFF
NA	TRBV12-3/TRBV12-4	TRBJ2-7	NA	TGTGCCAGCAGTAAGAGTACCTACGAGCAGTACTTC	CASSKSTYEQYF
TRBD2	TRBV3-1/TRBV3-2	TRBJ2-7	once	TGTGCCAGCAGCCTCACTAGCGGGGGGGCCGGAATCTACGAGCAGTACTTC	CASSLTSGGAGIYEQYF
TRBD2	TRBV10-3	TRBJ2-5	NA	TGTGCCATCAGTGAGGGGGCTAGCGGGACCCAAGAGACCCAGTACTTC	CAISEGASGTQETQYF
TRBD1	TRBV19	TRBJ1-1	NA	TGTGCCAGTAGTACTGGACAGGGGGCGGCAATGGCTTTCTTT	CASSTGQGAAMAFF
NA	TRBV12-3/TRBV12-4	TRBJ1-1	NA	TGTGCCAGCAGTTTACTAGGGGTGACTGAAGCTTTCTTT	CASSLLGVTEAFF
NA	TRBV5-1	TRBJ2-7	NA	TGCGCCAGCAGCTTCAGGCGTGAGCAGTACTTC	CASSFRREQYF
NA	TRBV11-3	TRBJ1-1	NA	TGTGCCAGCAGCTTGGGGGGTTTGGCTTTCTTT	CASSLGGLAFF
NA	TRBV7-9	TRBJ1-1	NA	TGTGCCAGCAGTTGGATCGGAGGGGCCGCAGGGGAAGCTTTCTTT	CASSWIGGAAGEAFF
NA	TRBV5-6	TRBJ2-7	NA	TGTGCCAGCAGCTTTATAAAAGGGCAGGGTGTCGCCTACGAGCAGTACTTC	CASSFIKGQGVAYEQYF
NA	TRBV13	TRBJ2-1	NA	TGTGCCAGCAGCTCGGGGACTGACGGCTCCAACGAGCAGTTCTTC	CASSSGTDGSNEQFF
TRBD1	TRBV10-1	TRBJ2-3	few	TGCGCCAGCAGTCCCGGACAGGGCACAGATACGCAGTATTTT	CASSPGQGTDTQYF
NA	TRBV7-2	TRBJ1-2	NA	TGTGCCAGCAGCTTAGCGCTAGGTTACACGGCAAAAAATGGCTACACCTTC	CASSLALGYTAKNGYTF
NA	TRBV6-2/TRBV6-3	TRBJ2-2	NA	TGTGCCAGCAGTTACCCTCGACCCGTGGGTACAACAGGGTATTACGGGGAGCTGTTTTTT	CASSYPRPVGTTGYYGELFF
NA	TRBV5-6	TRBJ2-3	NA	TGTGCCAGCAGCTTGGTAAGAGAAGGCACAGATACGCAGTATTTT	CASSLVREGTDTQYF
NA	TRBV7-2	TRBJ2-4	NA	TGTGCCAGCAGCTCCTCTCAAGTGATAGACATTCAGTACTTC	CASSSSQVIDIQYF
NA	TRBV5-5	TRBJ1-5	NA	TGTGCCAGCAGCTTGGGGCCTTATAGCAATCAGCCCCAGCATTTT	CASSLGPYSNQPQHF
TRBD1	TRBV18	TRBJ1-6	NA	TGTGCCAGCTCACAATCAGGGACAGGGGCTAATTCACCCCTCCACTTT	CASSQSGTGANSPLHF
TRBD1	TRBV6-2/TRBV6-3	TRBJ1-4	NA	TGTGCCAGCAGCCACAGGGGTGAAAAACTGTTTTTT	CASSHRGEKLFF